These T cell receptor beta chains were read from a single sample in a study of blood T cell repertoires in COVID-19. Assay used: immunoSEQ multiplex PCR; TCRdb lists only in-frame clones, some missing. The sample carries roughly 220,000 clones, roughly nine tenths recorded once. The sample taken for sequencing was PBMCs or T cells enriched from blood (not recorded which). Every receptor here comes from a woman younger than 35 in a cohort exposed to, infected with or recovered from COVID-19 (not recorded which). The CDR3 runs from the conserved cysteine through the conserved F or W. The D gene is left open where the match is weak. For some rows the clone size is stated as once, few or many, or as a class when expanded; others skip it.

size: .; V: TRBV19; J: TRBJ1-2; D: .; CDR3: CAARSDSDTSNYGYTF; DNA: TGTGCCGCACGAAGTGACAGTGACACCTCTAACTATGGCTACACCTTC
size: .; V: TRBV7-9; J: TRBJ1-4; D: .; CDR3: CASSPPSLRVNEKLFF; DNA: TGTGCCAGCAGCCCACCGTCCCTGCGAGTTAATGAAAAACTGTTTTTT
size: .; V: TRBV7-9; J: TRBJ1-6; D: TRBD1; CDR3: CASSPRDSLVSTLHF; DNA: TGTGCCAGCAGCCCCCGGGACAGCCTTGTTTCAACCCTCCACTTT
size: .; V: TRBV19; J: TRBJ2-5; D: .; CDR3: CATGEGGQETQYF; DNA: TGTGCGACAGGGGAGGGGGGGCAAGAGACCCAGTACTTC
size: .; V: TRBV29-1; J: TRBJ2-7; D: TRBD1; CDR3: CSVVIAGGYEQYF; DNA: TGCAGCGTTGTTATAGCAGGGGGCTACGAGCAGTACTTC
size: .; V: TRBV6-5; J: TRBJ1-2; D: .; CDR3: CASSRPGGGNYGYTF; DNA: TGTGCCAGCAGCCGCCCGGGGGGAGGTAACTATGGCTACACCTTC
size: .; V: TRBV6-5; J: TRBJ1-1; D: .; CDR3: CASSYSLEGPAFF; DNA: TGTGCCAGCAGTTACTCTTTGGAGGGGCCGGCTTTCTTT
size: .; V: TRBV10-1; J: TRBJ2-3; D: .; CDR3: CASSESESPQYF; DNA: TGCGCCAGCAGTGAGTCGGAGTCCCCGCAGTATTTT
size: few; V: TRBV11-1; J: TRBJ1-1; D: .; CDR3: CASSYSGQNTEAFF; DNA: TGTGCCAGCAGCTACTCCGGACAGAACACTGAAGCTTTCTTT
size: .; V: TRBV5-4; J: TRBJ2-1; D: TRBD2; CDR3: CASSLAAAGGLNEQFF; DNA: TGTGCCAGCAGCTTGGCGGCAGCGGGGGGACTCAATGAGCAGTTCTTC
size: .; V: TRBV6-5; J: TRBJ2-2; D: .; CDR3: CASSYSSGLNTGELFF; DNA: TGTGCCAGCAGTTACTCGTCGGGACTTAACACCGGGGAGCTGTTTTTT
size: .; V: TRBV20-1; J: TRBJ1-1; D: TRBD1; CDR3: CSANRGTEAFF; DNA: TGCAGTGCTAACAGGGGCACTGAAGCTTTCTTT
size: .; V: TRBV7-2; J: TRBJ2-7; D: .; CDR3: CASSPGQESYEQYF; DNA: TGTGCCAGCAGCCCCGGACAAGAATCCTACGAGCAGTACTTC
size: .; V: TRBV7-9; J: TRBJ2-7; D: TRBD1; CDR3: CASTSRTGSYEQYF; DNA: TGTGCCAGCACCTCGCGGACAGGTTCCTACGAGCAGTACTTC
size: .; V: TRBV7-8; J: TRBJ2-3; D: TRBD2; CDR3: CASSLVVGTRGDTQYF; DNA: TGTGCCAGCAGCTTAGTAGTAGGGACTAGGGGAGATACGCAGTATTTT